This TCR beta chain is from a study of cytomegalovirus exposure and HLA in healthy donors. The study ran its PCR with 60 Vbeta and 13 Jbeta primers. Here immunoSEQ multiplex PCR was the method, and the copy in TCRdb shows in-frame clones only, minus some. The sample holds under 70,000 clones, 70% seen once. The CDR3 covers 14 residues. The germline V gene has CDR1 LGHNA and CDR2 YSLEER. V lost 1 base to trimming and J lost 4 bases, with 10 bases between them. The sample comprised PBMCs. This clonotype originated in a woman aged 55-75 years in good health and CMV-seropositive. V usage is TRBV4-3 and J usage is TRBJ1-2; possibly TRBD1 for D (5 bases). In nucleotides, the CDR3 is TGCGCCAGCAGCCAAGCGGGGGAGACCTATGGCTACACCTTC. Residues: CASSQAGETYGYTF.